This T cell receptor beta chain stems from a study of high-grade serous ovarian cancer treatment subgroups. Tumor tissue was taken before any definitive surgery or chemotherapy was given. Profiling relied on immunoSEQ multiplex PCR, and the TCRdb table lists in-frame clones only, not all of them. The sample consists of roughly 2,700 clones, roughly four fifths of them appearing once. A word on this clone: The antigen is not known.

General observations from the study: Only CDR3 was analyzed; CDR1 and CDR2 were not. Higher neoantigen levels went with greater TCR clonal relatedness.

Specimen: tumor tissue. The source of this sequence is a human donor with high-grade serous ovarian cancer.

The CDR3 spells CASSLGQGKVSGYTEAFF. The CDR3 DNA reads as TGCGCCAGCAGCTTGGGACAGGGTAAGGTCAGTGGGTACACTGAAGCTTTCTTT. This rearrangement joins TRBV5-1 to TRBJ1-1, with TRBD1 matching 7 bases. Germline trimming cut 0 bases from V and 3 bases from J; bases unmatched to any gene: 14. This CDR3 comprises 18 residues. The V gene's germline CDR1 is SGHRS and CDR2 YFSETQ. The full variable domain, rest sourced from reference TRBV5-1 and TRBJ1-1, is KAGVTQTPRYLIKTRGQQVTLSCSPISGHRSVSWYQQTPGQGLQFLFEYFSETQRNKGNFPGRFSGRQFSNSRSEMNVSTLELGDSALYLCASSLGQGKVSGYTEAFFGQGTRLTVV.